The entry below describes one T cell receptor (beta chain). Using immunoSEQ multiplex PCR, the repertoire was profiled, and TCRdb retains in-frame clones only, with some absent. Found here are about 5,200 clones, around 97% of them singletons; the top ten hold 0.65% to 0.85%. The trim removed 4 bases at V and 4 bases at J, leaving 10 bases unmatched. Germline V gives CDR1 LNHDA, CDR2 SQIVND (reference sequence). CDR3 size: 15 residues. The data were taken from a study of naive CD8 T cells in extremely preterm neonates. Sorting kept Annexin V-negative CD3+CD8+CD45RA+CCR7+ naive T cells. The sample comprised naive CD8+ T cells from blood. This chain uses TRBV19 with TRBJ2-7; 7 bases line up with TRBD1. This sequence was found in a human donor in good health. DNA of the CDR3: TGTGCCAGTAGTACCACAGGGGCTTCCTTTTACGAGCAGTACTTC. This encodes CASSTTGASFYEQYF.